This record concerns one T cell receptor (beta chain) sequence. The antigen remains unidentified. This PCR relied on a set of 60 Vbeta primers and 13 Jbeta primers. Some clones are missing from TCRdb's copy, which holds only in-frame ones; the method was immunoSEQ multiplex PCR. The sample contains 200,000 to 300,000 clones, approximately 85% of which appear only once. V gave up 1 base and J gave up 4 bases, with 11 bases separating them. Germline CDR1 and CDR2: SGHRS and YFSETQ. The CDR3 has 15 amino acids. These data come from a study of cytomegalovirus exposure and HLA in healthy donors. Overall study results and limits: Productive rates of about 87% or about 30% were seen for most TCR beta V segments in an earlier analysis. The only immune exposure information that was available was CMV serostatus.

The gene calls are TRBV5-1 and TRBJ2-2; D gene ambiguous. The specimen sequenced was PBMCs. The sequence was collected from a girl aged 2-15 years in good health and CMV-seronegative. The CDR3 coding sequence is TGCGCCAGCAGCTTGAATCCTAGGTTCACCGGGGAGCTGTTTTTT. Translation: CASSLNPRFTGELFF.